This T cell receptor beta chain was sequenced in a study of T-cell memory formation after mild COVID-19. Whole-study context: Clustering of TCRs was largely donor specific. Study-wide findings and caveats: Pre-infection memory carried some responding clones, suggesting that cross-reactive memory joined. Clones that contracted from day 15 to 85 had balanced CD4/CD8; later expanders were CD4+ biased.

The CDR3 covers 14 residues. V was clipped by 6 bases and J by 4 bases, with 14 bases between them. Germline lookup yields CDR1 LNHDA and CDR2 SQIVND (reference sequence). A note on this clonotype: Its specificity is unknown.

In TCRdb, the 5' RACE reads were re-called with MiXCR into one record per CDR3 protein. This sample carries about 190,000 distinct CDR3 sequences, over 9.5% of them seen once, and the ten largest clones take 2.5% to 3.5%. The sequencing input was PBMCs or a T cell subset sorted from them (not recorded which). V gene TRBV19 combines with J gene TRBJ2-3, with D maybe TRBD2 (6 bases). This clonotype originated in a man aged 18 to 29 who had mild COVID-19 (a few samples of this study predate the infection). Cell type and time point are not known. The CDR3: CASRTRGRPDTQYF. Written as DNA, the CDR3 is TGTGCCAGTAGGACTAGGGGCCGCCCAGATACGCAGTATTTT.